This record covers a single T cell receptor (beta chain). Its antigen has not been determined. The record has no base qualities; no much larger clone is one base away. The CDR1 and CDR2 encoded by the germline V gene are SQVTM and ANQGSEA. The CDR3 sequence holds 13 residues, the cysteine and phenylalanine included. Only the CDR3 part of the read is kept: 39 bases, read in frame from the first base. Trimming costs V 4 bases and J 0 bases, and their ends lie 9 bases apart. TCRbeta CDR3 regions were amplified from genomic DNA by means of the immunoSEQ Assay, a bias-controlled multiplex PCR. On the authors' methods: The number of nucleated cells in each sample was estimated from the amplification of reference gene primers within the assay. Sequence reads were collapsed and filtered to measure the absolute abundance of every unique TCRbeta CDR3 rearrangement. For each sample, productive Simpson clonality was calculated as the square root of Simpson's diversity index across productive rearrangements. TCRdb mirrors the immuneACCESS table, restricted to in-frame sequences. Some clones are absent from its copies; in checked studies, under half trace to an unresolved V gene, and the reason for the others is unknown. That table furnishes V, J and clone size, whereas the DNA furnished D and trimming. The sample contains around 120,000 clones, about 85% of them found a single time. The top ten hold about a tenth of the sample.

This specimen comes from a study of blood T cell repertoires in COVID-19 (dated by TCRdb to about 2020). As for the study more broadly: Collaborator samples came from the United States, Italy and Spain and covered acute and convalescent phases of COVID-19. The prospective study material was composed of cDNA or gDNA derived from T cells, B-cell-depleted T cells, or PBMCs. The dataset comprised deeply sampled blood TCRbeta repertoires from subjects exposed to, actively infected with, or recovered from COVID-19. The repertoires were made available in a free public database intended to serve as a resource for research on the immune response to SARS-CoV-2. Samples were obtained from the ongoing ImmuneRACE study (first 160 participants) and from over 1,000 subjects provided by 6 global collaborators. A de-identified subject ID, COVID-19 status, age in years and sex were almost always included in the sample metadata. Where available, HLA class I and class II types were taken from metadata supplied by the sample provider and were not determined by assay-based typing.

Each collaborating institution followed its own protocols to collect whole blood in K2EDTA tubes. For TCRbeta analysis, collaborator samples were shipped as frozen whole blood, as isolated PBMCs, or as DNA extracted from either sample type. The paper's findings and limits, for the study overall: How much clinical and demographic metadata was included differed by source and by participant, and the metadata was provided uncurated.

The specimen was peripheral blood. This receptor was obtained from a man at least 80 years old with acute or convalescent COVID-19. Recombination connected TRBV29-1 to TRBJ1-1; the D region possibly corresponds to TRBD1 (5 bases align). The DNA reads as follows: TGCAGCGTTGTACGGGGGATGAACACTGAAGCTTTCTTT. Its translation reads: CSVVRGMNTEAFF.